What follows are 25 T cell receptor beta chains derived from one specimen sequenced in a study of lymphopenia after photon versus proton radiotherapy. TCRdb's copy holds only in-frame clones and misses some; the assay was immunoSEQ multiplex PCR. Of approximately 66,000 clones detected, 75% to 90% appear once; the ten largest clones hold around 2.1%. The source was peripheral blood, collected from a patient treated with photon-based radiotherapy. Every receptor here comes from a man between 35 and 55 years old with gastric cancer.

The chain links TRBV14 to TRBJ2-7, with a weak D call TRBD2 (6 bases). The CDR3 length is 13 residues. V was trimmed by 3 bases and J by 6 bases, leaving 12 bases between them. Per germline, CDR1 SGHDN and CDR2 FVKESK. CDR3 in DNA: TGTGCCAGCAGCCACCCGGGGGTCGGCGAGCAGTACTTC. It specifies CASSHPGVGEQYF.

Worth noting for this clone: The same CDR3 also results from other DNA sequences found in this sample. The chain links TRBV4-3 to TRBJ1-5; D gene ambiguous. Per the germline V gene, CDR1 is LGHNA and CDR2 is YSLEER. Trimming shortened V by 0 bases and J by 7 bases, and 7 bases separated the two germline ends. The length of the CDR3 is 13 residues. CDR3 bases: TGCGCCAGCAGCCAAGACAGGCGCCAGCCCCAGCATTTT. This codes for CASSQDRRQPQHF.

In its sample, this clone was seen once. V and J are TRBV19 and TRBJ2-1, with 9 bases fitting TRBD2. V shed 3 bases and J 3 bases; nucleotides not matched to a gene: 6. This CDR3 spans 16 amino acids. The germline V gene encodes CDR1 LNHDA and CDR2 SQIVND (reference sequence). The CDR3 bases are TGTGCCAGTAGTATCCGAGGCGGGGGGGTCTACAATGAGCAGTTCTTC. Translated: CASSIRGGGVYNEQFF.

The V call is TRBV7-8, the J call TRBJ2-3; tentatively, D is TRBD2 (6 bases). CDR1 is SGHVS, CDR2 FQNEAQ, per germline. V shed 5 bases and J shed 6 bases, with 21 bases lying between them. The CDR3 is 16 amino acids. The CDR3 DNA follows: TGTGCCAGCAGCAGCAGGACGCCCGCGGGGCTCGATACGCAGTATTTT. It codes for CASSSRTPAGLDTQYF.

The chain carries TRBV4-2 and TRBJ1-2; a possible D gene is TRBD1 (6 bases). Per the germline V gene, CDR1 is LGHNA and CDR2 is YNFKEQ. This CDR3 region has 16 residues. V lost 0 bases, J lost 5 bases, and 16 bases lay in between. The CDR3 here is CASSQDRGGAIYGYTF. The CDR3 bases are TGTGCCAGCAGCCAAGATCGGGGGGGCGCGATATATGGCTACACCTTC.

The gene calls are TRBV30 and TRBJ1-4; D remains ambiguous. The CDR3 covers 14 residues. V dropped 0 bases and J dropped 6 bases, with 11 bases sitting between them. Germline V gene lookup returns CDR1 GTSNPN and CDR2 SVGIG (reference sequence). The CDR3, as DNA: TGTGCCTGGAGTGTACCGGGGAGCGATGAAAAACTGTTTTTT. Translating it yields CAWSVPGSDEKLFF.

The rearrangement joins TRBV6-6 to TRBJ2-5; TRBD2 matches 8 bases. After removal of 5 bases from V and 3 bases from J, the junction contained 5 bases not matched to a gene. Looked up from germline, CDR1 is MNHNY and CDR2 is SVGAGI (reference sequence). This CDR3 has 14 residues. DNA of the CDR3: TGTGCCAGCAGTCCCGGGACTAGGAAAGAGACCCAGTACTTC. The encoded protein is CASSPGTRKETQYF.

The J gene is TRBJ1-2, the V gene TRBV11-1, with 7 bases matching TRBD1. Germline CDR1 and CDR2: SGHAT and FQDESV (reference sequence). The CDR3 is made up of 18 amino acids. The ends lost 4 bases at V and 2 bases at J; junction bases unmatched: 16. CDR3 in amino acids: CASSSRRPEDRRNYGYTF. The DNA for the CDR3 is TGTGCCAGCAGCTCCCGTCGGCCAGAGGACAGGAGGAACTATGGCTACACCTTC.

The chain carries TRBV2 and TRBJ2-7; TRBD2 matches at 12 bases. CDR1 is SNHLY and CDR2 is FYNNEI in the germline V gene. The CDR3 loop spans 18 amino acids. V was clipped by 1 base and J by 2 bases; unmatched bases: 9. This CDR3 is CASSEETSGGLGAYEQYF. In DNA, the CDR3 is TGTGCCAGCAGTGAAGAGACTAGCGGGGGTCTAGGGGCCTACGAGCAGTACTTC.

The chain employs TRBV7-9 and TRBJ2-3; 7 nucleotides match TRBD1. Germline V gives CDR1 SEHNR, CDR2 FQNEAQ (reference sequence). The CDR3 runs to 15 residues. The trim removed 4 bases at V and 1 base at J, leaving 5 bases unmatched. CDR3 sequence reads: CASSSGQRGTDTQYF. The CDR3 DNA reads as TGTGCCAGCAGCTCGGGACAGAGAGGCACAGATACGCAGTATTTT.

The J gene is TRBJ2-2, the V gene TRBV5-4, with D perhaps TRBD1 (6 bases). The CDR3 has 15 residues. Looked up from germline, CDR1 is SGHNT and CDR2 is YYREEE (reference sequence). V gave up 5 bases and J gave up 2 bases, with 13 bases separating them. The CDR3 region is CASRPPTGNTGELFF. The CDR3 bases are TGTGCCAGCAGACCCCCGACAGGAAACACCGGGGAGCTGTTTTTT.

The chain has TRBV7-6 and TRBJ2-3; no clear D. Trimming pared 5 bases from V and 0 bases from J, leaving 15 bases between. The CDR3 extends over 16 amino acids. Germline CDR1 is SGHVS and CDR2 is FNYEAQ. The CDR3 here is CASSQPDGASTDTQYF. CDR3 sequence (DNA): TGTGCCAGCAGCCAGCCCGACGGAGCGAGCACAGATACGCAGTATTTT. The full variable domain, rest sourced from reference TRBV7-6 and TRBJ2-3, is GAGVSQSPRYKVTKRGQDVALRCDPISGHVSLYWYRQALGQGPEFLTYFNYEAQQDKSGLPNDRFSAERPEGSISTLTIQRTEQRDSAMYRCASSQPDGASTDTQYFGPGTRLTVL.

This chain links TRBV11-3 with TRBJ2-5, with 11 bases matching TRBD1. The CDR3 totals 14 residues. Germline trimming cut 5 bases from V and 4 bases from J; bases unmatched to any gene: 3. The germline V gene encodes CDR1 SGHNT and CDR2 YENEEA. In nucleotides, the CDR3 is TGTGCCAGCAGCCGGGGACAGGGGGGAGAGACCCAGTACTTC. The encoded protein is CASSRGQGGETQYF.

CDR3 amino acids: CASSQARGCTEAFF. CDR3 sequence (DNA): TGCGCCAGCAGTCAAGCCAGGGGGTGCACTGAAGCTTTCTTT. This sequence joins TRBV23-1 and TRBJ1-1; 7 bases agree with TRBD1. TRBV23-1 is an ORF, with its function uncertain. The CDR3 length is 14 residues. The junction had 4 bases not matched to a gene; V was cut back by 2 bases and J by 4 bases.

The CDR3 nucleotides read TGTGCCAGCAGCCGCGGGGACCGCACAGATACGCAGTATTTT. The encoded protein is CASSRGDRTDTQYF. The rearrangement links TRBV5-4 to TRBJ2-3, with D possibly matching TRBD2 (6 bases). With 4 bases removed from V and 1 base from J, the gap between germline ends came to 10 bases. CDR1 and CDR2 (germline): SGHNT, YYREEE (reference sequence). The CDR3 totals 14 residues.

V and J are TRBV16 and TRBJ2-5, with D maybe TRBD1 (6 bases). This CDR3 is built from 13 residues. Germline V gives CDR1 KGHSY, CDR2 FQNENV. V dropped 2 bases and J dropped 4 bases, with 8 bases sitting between them. The CDR3 reads CASSQGRGETQYF. Here the CDR3 DNA reads TGTGCCAGCAGCCAAGGCAGGGGAGAGACCCAGTACTTC.

The V and J genes are TRBV4-3 and TRBJ2-7, with 8 bases aligning to TRBD1. J gave up 5 bases and V 4 bases, and 10 bases lay outside the gene matches. Germline CDR1 reads LGHNA; CDR2 reads YSLEER. The CDR3 is made up of 15 amino acids. The CDR3 spells CASSPGQGGTHEQYF. CDR3 in DNA: TGCGCCAGCAGCCCCGGACAGGGAGGTACACACGAGCAGTACTTC.

The V call is TRBV7-9, the J call TRBJ2-5, with 7 bases that match TRBD1. V lost 5 bases and J lost 1; bases outside the gene matches: 13. Germline CDR1 SEHNR, CDR2 FQNEAQ (reference sequence). The CDR3 has 17 residues. The CDR3 is CASSPARDRPSQETQYF. CDR3 nucleotide sequence: TGTGCCAGCAGCCCCGCTCGGGACAGACCGTCCCAAGAGACCCAGTACTTC. The variable domain in full, with the rest retrieved from reference TRBV7-9 and TRBJ2-5, is DTGVSQNPRHKITKRGQNVTFRCDPISEHNRLYWYRQTLGQGPEFLTYFQNEAQLEKSRLLSDRFSAERPKGSFSTLEIQRTEQGDSAMYLCASSPARDRPSQETQYFGPGTRLLVL.

This chain joins TRBV18 and TRBJ2-5; D unclear. V lost 2 bases, J lost 1 base, and 2 bases lay in between. This CDR3 is 12 amino acids long. Germline CDR1 is KGHSH and CDR2 is LQKENI. CDR3 loop: CASSPSQETQYF. CDR3 DNA sequence: TGTGCCAGCTCACCATCCCAAGAGACCCAGTACTTC.

J is TRBJ1-4 and V is TRBV25-1; possible D gene TRBD1, 6 bases. CDR3 length equals 16 residues. Germline values: CDR1 MGHDK, CDR2 SYGVNS. V was shortened by 3 bases and J by 8 bases, with 19 bases between the two germline ends. CDR3 DNA: TGTGCCAGCAGTGATGCCCCCCGGACAGCGAGGGAAAAACTGTTTTTT. Translation: CASSDAPRTAREKLFF.

This clone was seen once. V is TRBV5-4 and J is TRBJ1-2; D is unresolved. Germline CDR1 is SGHNT and CDR2 is YYREEE (reference sequence). The V and J ends lost 5 bases and 6 bases respectively, with 23 bases between them. The CDR3 runs to 16 residues. This chain's CDR3 is CASSSGRIRERNGYTF. The CDR3 bases are TGTGCCAGCAGTTCAGGACGGATCCGCGAGAGAAATGGCTACACCTTC.

A word on this clone: Other DNA sequences in this specimen translate into the identical CDR3. V usage is TRBV6-6 and J usage is TRBJ2-5; D call uncertain. Germline-derived CDR1 and CDR2 are MNHNY and SVGAGI (reference sequence). The CDR3 length is 11 residues. V lost 6 bases and J lost 1, with 3 bases in between. CDR3 in DNA: TGTGCCAGCAGCCCCCAAGAGACCCAGTACTTC. Encoded protein: CASSPQETQYF.

The DNA for the CDR3 is TGCGCCAGCAGCCAAGAAGGGCAGACGGTGGCTACGCAGTATTTT. Its protein is CASSQEGQTVATQYF. The J gene is TRBJ2-3, the V gene TRBV4-3, with unresolved D. The CDR3 has 15 residues. Trimming left V 0 bases short and J 8 bases short, with 15 bases between. The V gene's germline CDR1 is LGHNA and CDR2 YSLEER.

The rearrangement joins TRBV27 to TRBJ1-6, with no clear D. The CDR3 spans 14 residues. Trimming pared 8 bases from V and 4 bases from J, leaving 12 bases between. CDR1 and CDR2 (germline): MNHEY, SMNVEV (reference sequence). Written as DNA, the CDR3 is TGTGCCAGCGGGGTAAAGGGTTATAATTCACCCCTCCACTTT. Translated: CASGVKGYNSPLHF.

This chain links TRBV7-9 with TRBJ1-1; 9 nucleotides align to TRBD1. The germline gives CDR1 SEHNR, CDR2 FQNEAQ (reference sequence). Trimming removed 3 bases from V and 7 bases from J; junction bases left unmatched: 12. The CDR3 length is 16 residues. In DNA, the CDR3 is TGTGCCAGCAGCTTGTCCGGGACAGGGTTTGGTGGTGAAGCTTTCTTT. Amino acid sequence: CASSLSGTGFGGEAFF.